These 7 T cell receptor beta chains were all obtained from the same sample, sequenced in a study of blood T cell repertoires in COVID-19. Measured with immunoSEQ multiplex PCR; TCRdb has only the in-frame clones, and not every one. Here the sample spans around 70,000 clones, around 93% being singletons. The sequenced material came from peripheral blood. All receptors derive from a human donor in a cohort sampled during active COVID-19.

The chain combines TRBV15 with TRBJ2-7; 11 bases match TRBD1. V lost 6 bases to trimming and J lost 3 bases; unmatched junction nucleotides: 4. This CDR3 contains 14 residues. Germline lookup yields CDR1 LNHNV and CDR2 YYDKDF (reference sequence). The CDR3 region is CATRRTGGIYEQYF. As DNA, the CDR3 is TGTGCCACCAGGAGGACAGGGGGCATCTACGAGCAGTACTTC. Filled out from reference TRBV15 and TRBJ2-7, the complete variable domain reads DAMVIQNPRYQVTQFGKPVTLSCSQTLNHNVMYWYQQKSSQAPKLLFHYYDKDFNNEADTPDNFQSRRPNTSFCFLDIRSPGLGDTAMYLCATRRTGGIYEQYFGPGTRLTVT.

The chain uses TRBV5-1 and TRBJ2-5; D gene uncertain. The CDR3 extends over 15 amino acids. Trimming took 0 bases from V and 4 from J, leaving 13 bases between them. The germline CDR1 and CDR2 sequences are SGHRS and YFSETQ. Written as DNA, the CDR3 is TGCGCCAGCAGCTTGGGTCCGGGTTTGGTAGAGACCCAGTACTTC. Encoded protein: CASSLGPGLVETQYF.

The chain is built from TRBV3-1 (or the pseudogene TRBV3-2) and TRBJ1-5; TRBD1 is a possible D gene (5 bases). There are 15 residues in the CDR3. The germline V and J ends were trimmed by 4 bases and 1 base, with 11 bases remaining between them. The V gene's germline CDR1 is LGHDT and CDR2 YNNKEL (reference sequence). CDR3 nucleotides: TGTGCCAGCAGCCTTAACCGGGGGAGCAATCAGCCCCAGCATTTT. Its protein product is CASSLNRGSNQPQHF.

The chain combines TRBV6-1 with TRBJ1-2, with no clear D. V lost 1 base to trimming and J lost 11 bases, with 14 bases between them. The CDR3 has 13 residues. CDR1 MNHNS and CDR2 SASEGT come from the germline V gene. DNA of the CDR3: TGTGCCAGCAGTGAAGGGGAGAGGGTGGGATACACCTTC. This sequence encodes CASSEGERVGYTF.

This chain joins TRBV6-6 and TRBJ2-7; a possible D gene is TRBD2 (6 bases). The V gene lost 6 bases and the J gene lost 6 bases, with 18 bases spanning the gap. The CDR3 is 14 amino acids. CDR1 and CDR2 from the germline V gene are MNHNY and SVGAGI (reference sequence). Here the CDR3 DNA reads TGTGCCAGCAGCCCACCCACCCTCGGGGGCGAGCAGTACTTC. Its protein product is CASSPPTLGGEQYF.

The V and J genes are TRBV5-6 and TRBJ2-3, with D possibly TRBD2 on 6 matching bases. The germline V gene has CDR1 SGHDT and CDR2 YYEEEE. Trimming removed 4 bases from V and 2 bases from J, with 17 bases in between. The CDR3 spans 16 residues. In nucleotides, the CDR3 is TGTGCCAGCAGCCTCACTAGCTCTCCCCCCACAGATACGCAGTATTTT. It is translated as CASSLTSSPPTDTQYF.

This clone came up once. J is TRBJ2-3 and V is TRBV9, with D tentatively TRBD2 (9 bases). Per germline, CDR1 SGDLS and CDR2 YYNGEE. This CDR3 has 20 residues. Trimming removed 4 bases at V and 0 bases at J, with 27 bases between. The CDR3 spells CASSTSGGGRAPLSTDTQYF. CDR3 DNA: TGTGCCAGCAGCACCTCAGGGGGCGGGAGGGCCCCTCTTAGCACAGATACGCAGTATTTT.